Listed below are T cell receptor beta chains from one sample, sequenced in a study of early T cells in non-severe SARS-CoV-2 infection. Each CDR3 protein gets one entry after TCRdb re-called the 5' RACE reads with MiXCR. The repertoire holds 15,000 to 20,000 distinct CDR3 sequences, with about 5% as singletons. The sequencing input was whole blood. These receptors came from an adult who was a healthcare worker with PCR-confirmed SARS-CoV-2 infection or an uninfected control (not recorded which). CDR3s include the opening cysteine and the closing phenylalanine or tryptophan. A D gene is named only where the DNA matches it firmly. Some rows have no size entry. The others give once, few or many, or a class for an expanded clone.

size | J | V | D | DNA | CDR3
many | TRBJ2-1 | TRBV4-3 | TRBD2 | TGCGCCAGCAGCTTCCGAAAAGGACTAGTAGATGAGCAGTTCTTC | CASSFRKGLVDEQFF
- | TRBJ2-3 | TRBV6-6 | - | TGTGCCAGCAGTTACCGGGTAGTCGGGTCCAGGGATACGCAGTATTTT | CASSYRVVGSRDTQYF
many | TRBJ1-1 | TRBV14 | - | TGTGCCAGCAGCCGTACCCAGGGGACGCGGTACACTGAAGCTTTCTTT | CASSRTQGTRYTEAFF
medium-sized | TRBJ2-1 | TRBV5-4 | TRBD2 | TGTGCCAGCAGCGGCGGGACTAGCGGGAGGGCCTCGGACAATGAGCAGTTCTTC | CASSGGTSGRASDNEQFF
- | TRBJ2-5 | TRBV11-2 | TRBD2 | TGTGCCAGCAGCTTGCGGGGGAACACCCAGTACTTC | CASSLRGNTQYF
few | TRBJ1-3 | TRBV13 | - | TGTGCCAGCAGCTTAGACCTGGGGTTAGTCCGAAACACCATATATTTT | CASSLDLGLVRNTIYF
few | TRBJ1-3 | TRBV18 | - | TGTGCCAGCTCACCGACCACAGAAGCTGGAAACACCATATATTTT | CASSPTTEAGNTIYF
medium-sized | TRBJ2-1 | TRBV5-4 | TRBD2 | TGTGCCAGCAGCTTGGTGGGGGGAGGGAAGCACAATGAGCAGTTCTTC | CASSLVGGGKHNEQFF
- | TRBJ1-2 | TRBV7-9 | TRBD1 | TGTGCCAGCAGCTTAGGGGGACAGGTCAAGGATGGCTACACCTTC | CASSLGGQVKDGYTF
few | TRBJ2-2 | TRBV11-2 | - | TGTGCCAGCAGCTTGCGAGCGAGGAACACCGGGGAGCTGTTTTTT | CASSLRARNTGELFF
many | TRBJ1-1 | TRBV27 | - | TGTGCCAGCAACGAGGGATGGAACACTGAAGCTTTCTTT | CASNEGWNTEAFF
many | TRBJ2-1 | TRBV15 | - | TGTGCCACCAGCAGCCTAACTTCCGGTAGCTCCTACAATGAGCAGTTCTTC | CATSSLTSGSSYNEQFF
many | TRBJ2-7 | TRBV19 | - | TGTGCCAGTAGTCCCGGACAATTGTACGAGCAGTACTTC | CASSPGQLYEQYF
few | TRBJ1-1 | TRBV10-3 | - | TGTGCCATCGGAAGGCCGGGCCCGAACACTGAAGCTTTCTTT | CAIGRPGPNTEAFF
few | TRBJ2-1 | TRBV18 | - | TGTGCCAGCTCACCTTCCCGGGGGCTCTCCTACAATGAGCAGTTCTTC | CASSPSRGLSYNEQFF
many | TRBJ2-1 | TRBV4-3 | TRBD2 | TGCGCCAGCAGCCAGGCCGTCACTAGCGGGAGCCACAATGAGCAGTTCTTC | CASSQAVTSGSHNEQFF
few | TRBJ1-1 | TRBV11-2 | - | TGTGCCAGCAGCTCCTTCGACCTGAACACTGAAGCTTTCTTT | CASSSFDLNTEAFF
many | TRBJ1-2 | TRBV4-3 | - | TGCGCCAGCAGCCAAGTTGGGGGGCAGGGTGGCTATGGCTACACCTTC | CASSQVGGQGGYGYTF
many | TRBJ2-1 | TRBV7-6 | - | TGTGCCAGCAGCCCTATGTGGGACTGCCAATTTGGGAGCTTC | CASSPMWDCQFGSF
many | TRBJ2-1 | TRBV28 | - | TGTGCCAGCAGCGAGCCGGGACTCCCCCTTGAGCAGTTCTTC | CASSEPGLPLEQFF
many | TRBJ2-2 | TRBV28 | TRBD2 | TGTGCCAGCAGCCGAGCGGGAACGAACACCGGGGAGCTGTTTTTT | CASSRAGTNTGELFF
many | TRBJ1-6 | TRBV27 | - | TGTGCCAGCACTACTAGGGGGACACTGTATAATTCACCCCTCCACTTT | CASTTRGTLYNSPLHF
many | TRBJ2-1 | TRBV7-9 | - | TGTGCCAGCAGCTTACCGTTAGTAACCGTCAATGAGCAGTTCTTC | CASSLPLVTVNEQFF
many | TRBJ2-1 | TRBV27 | - | TGTGCCAGCAGTTTAGGTAGCCTGAATGAGCAGTTCTTC | CASSLGSLNEQFF
few | TRBJ2-1 | TRBV29-1 | - | TGCAGCGTTGAGGGCCCCTTGTTCTTC | CSVEGPLFF
- | TRBJ2-7 | TRBV28 | - | TGTGCCAGCACTAGGAGGGACGAGCAGTACTTC | CASTRRDEQYF
many | TRBJ2-1 | TRBV7-9 | TRBD2 | TGTGCCAGCAGCTTAGGCCTCTCGGGACTAGCCGACAATGAGCAGTTCTTC | CASSLGLSGLADNEQFF
many | TRBJ2-7 | TRBV12-3/TRBV12-4 | - | TGTGCCAGCAGTTTTGGGGGCACCTCCTACGAGCAGTACTTC | CASSFGGTSYEQYF
few | TRBJ2-5 | TRBV11-2 | TRBD2 | TGTGCCAGCAGTCCCCGGGGTGTTAGGCTAGCGGGAGGAGAGACCCAGTACTTC | CASSPRGVRLAGGETQYF
few | TRBJ2-2 | TRBV12-3/TRBV12-4 | - | TGTGCCAGCAGTTCCGCAGGGTATCGGATCGCCGGGGAGCTGTTTTTT | CASSSAGYRIAGELFF
many | TRBJ2-2 | TRBV7-2 | TRBD2 | TGTGCCAGCAGCTCCCGGACTAGCGCCAACACCGGGGAGCTGTTTTTT | CASSSRTSANTGELFF
few | TRBJ2-1 | TRBV21-1 | - | TGTGCCAGCAGCAAAGCTGACTCCACGAATGAGCAGTTCTTC | CASSKADSTNEQFF
- | TRBJ1-4 | TRBV4-3 | - | TGCGCCAGCAGCCTCACCCCAGACAGAAGAGGGAATGAAAAACTGTTTTTT | CASSLTPDRRGNEKLFF